This T cell receptor (beta chain) was obtained from a study of beta chain features in type 1 diabetes. General observations from the study: PCR might preferentially amplify shorter templates, equally in patients and controls.

As every portion of the isolated RNA was reverse transcribed, the sequencing read expressed TCRB transcripts. Measured with immunoSEQ multiplex PCR; TCRdb has only the in-frame clones, and not every one. The table records fewer than 500,000 clones, over 11% of them present only once. A note on this clone: The antigen remains unidentified. A read error is possible here, since a much larger clone lies one base away.

V lost 7 bases and J 12 bases, leaving 15 bases between the germline ends. The CDR3 is made up of 11 amino acids. The authors sorted CD4+ naive, central memory, regulatory and stem cell-like memory cells via CD45RO/CCR7/CD25/CD127/CD95/CD27. The sequence came from a young man in good health. The sample consisted of naive CD4+ T cells from blood. The chain employs TRBV23-1 and TRBJ2-5; D possibly corresponds to TRBD1 (5 bases). TRBV23-1 is identified as an open reading frame with a role that is uncertain. CDR3 in amino acids: CASIGAGLKYF. In DNA form, the CDR3 reads TGCGCCAGCATTGGGGCCGGGTTAAAGTACTTC.